The TCR beta chain described here comes from a study of technical replicates of blood from a few donors. The CDR3 spans 13 residues. Germline V gene data show CDR1 as MRHNA and CDR2 as SNTAGT. Trimming removed 5 bases at V and 1 base at J, with 8 bases between. Profiling relied on immunoSEQ multiplex PCR, and the TCRdb table lists in-frame clones only, not all of them. The sample consists of fewer than 70,000 clones, more than 70% of them appearing once. This TCR was recovered from a human donor in good health. Some clones in this sample may be carry-over from other donors' samples. V gene TRBV6-4 combines with J gene TRBJ1-1, with D tentatively TRBD1 (6 bases). Sequencing input: PBMCs. The CDR3 protein is CASSPTGNTEAFF. The CDR3 DNA reads as TGTGCCAGCAGTCCGACAGGGAACACTGAAGCTTTCTTT.